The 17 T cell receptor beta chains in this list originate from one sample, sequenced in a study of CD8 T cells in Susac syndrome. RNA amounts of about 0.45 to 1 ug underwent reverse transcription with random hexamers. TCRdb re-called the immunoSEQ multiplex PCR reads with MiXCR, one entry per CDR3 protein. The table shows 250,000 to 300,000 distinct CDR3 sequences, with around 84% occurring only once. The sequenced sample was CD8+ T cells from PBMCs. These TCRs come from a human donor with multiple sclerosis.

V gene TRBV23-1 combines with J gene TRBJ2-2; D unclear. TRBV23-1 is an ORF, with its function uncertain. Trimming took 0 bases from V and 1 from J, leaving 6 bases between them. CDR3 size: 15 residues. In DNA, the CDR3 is TGCGCCAGCAGTCAATCCGTAGGGAACACCGGGGAGCTGTTTTTT. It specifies CASSQSVGNTGELFF.

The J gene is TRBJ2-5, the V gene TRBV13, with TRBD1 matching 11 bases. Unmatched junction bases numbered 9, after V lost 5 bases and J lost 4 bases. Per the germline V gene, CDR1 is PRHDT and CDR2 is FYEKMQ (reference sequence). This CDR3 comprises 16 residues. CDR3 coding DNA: TGTGCCAGCAGCATACTAACCGGGACAGGGGGAGAGACCCAGTACTTC. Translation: CASSILTGTGGETQYF. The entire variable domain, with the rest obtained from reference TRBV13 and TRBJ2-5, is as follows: AAGVIQSPRHLIKEKRETATLKCYPIPRHDTVYWYQQGPGQDPQFLISFYEKMQSDKGSIPDRFSAQQFSDYHSELNMSSLELGDSALYFCASSILTGTGGETQYFGPGTRLLVL.

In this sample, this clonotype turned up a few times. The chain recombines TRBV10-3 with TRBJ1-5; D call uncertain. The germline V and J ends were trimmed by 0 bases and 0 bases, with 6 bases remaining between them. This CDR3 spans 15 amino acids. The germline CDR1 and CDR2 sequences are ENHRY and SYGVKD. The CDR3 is CAISESRDSNQPQHF. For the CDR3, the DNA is TGTGCCATCAGTGAGTCTCGGGATAGCAATCAGCCCCAGCATTTT.

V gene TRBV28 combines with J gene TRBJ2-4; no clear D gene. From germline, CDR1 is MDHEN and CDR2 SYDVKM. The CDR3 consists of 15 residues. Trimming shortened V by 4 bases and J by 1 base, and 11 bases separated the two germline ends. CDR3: CASSSAGEAKNIQYF. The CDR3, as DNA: TGTGCCAGCAGTTCGGCCGGCGAGGCCAAAAACATTCAGTACTTC.

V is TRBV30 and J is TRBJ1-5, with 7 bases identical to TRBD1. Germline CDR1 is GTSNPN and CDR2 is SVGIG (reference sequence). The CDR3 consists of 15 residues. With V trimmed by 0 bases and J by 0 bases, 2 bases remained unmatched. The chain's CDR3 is CAWSVQGRSNQPQHF. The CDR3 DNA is TGTGCCTGGAGTGTACAGGGGCGTAGCAATCAGCCCCAGCATTTT.

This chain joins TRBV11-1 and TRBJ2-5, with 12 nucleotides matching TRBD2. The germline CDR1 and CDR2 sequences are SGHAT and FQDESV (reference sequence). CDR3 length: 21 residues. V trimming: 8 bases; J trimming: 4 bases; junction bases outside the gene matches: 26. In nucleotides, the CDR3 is TGTGCCAGCGGACGAGCTATAGGTCAGACTGGACTAGCGGGATCGGTAGAGACCCAGTACTTC. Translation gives CASGRAIGQTGLAGSVETQYF.

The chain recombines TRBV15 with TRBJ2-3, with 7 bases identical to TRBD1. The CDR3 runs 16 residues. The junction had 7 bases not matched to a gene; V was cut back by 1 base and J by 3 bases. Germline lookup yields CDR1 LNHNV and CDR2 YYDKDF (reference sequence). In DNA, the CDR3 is TGTGCCACCAGCAGAGGAGGGGGCGCGGCGACAGATACGCAGTATTTT. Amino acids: CATSRGGGAATDTQYF.

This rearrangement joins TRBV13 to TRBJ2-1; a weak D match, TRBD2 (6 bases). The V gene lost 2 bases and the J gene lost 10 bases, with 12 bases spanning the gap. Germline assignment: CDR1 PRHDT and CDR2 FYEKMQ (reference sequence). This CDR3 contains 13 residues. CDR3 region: CASSLPAGVEQFF. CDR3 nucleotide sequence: TGTGCCAGCAGCTTACCAGCGGGCGTAGAGCAGTTCTTC.

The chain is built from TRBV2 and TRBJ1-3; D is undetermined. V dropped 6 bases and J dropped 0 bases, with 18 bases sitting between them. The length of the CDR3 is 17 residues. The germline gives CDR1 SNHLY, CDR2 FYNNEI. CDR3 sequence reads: CASSERGPHFSGNTIYF. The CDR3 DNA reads TGTGCCAGCAGCGAACGTGGGCCACACTTCTCTGGAAACACCATATATTTT.

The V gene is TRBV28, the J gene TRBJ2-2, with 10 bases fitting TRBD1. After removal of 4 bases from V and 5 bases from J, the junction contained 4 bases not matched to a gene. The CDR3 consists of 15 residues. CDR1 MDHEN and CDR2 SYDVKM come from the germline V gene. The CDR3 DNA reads TGTGCCAGCAGTTACCGGGACAGGGGAACCGGGGAGCTGTTTTTT. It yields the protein CASSYRDRGTGELFF.

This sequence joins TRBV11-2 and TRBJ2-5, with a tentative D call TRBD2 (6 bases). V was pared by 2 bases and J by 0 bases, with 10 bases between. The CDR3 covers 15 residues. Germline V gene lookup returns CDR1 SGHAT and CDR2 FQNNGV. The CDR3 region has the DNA TGTGCCAGCAGCTTACAGTTAGCGGACCAAGAGACCCAGTACTTC. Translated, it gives CASSLQLADQETQYF.

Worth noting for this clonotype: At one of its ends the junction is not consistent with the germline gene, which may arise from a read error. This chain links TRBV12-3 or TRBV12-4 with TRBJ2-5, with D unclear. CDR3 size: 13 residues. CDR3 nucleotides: TGTGCCAGCAGTTTCAGCGAGAGAGAGACCCGGTACTTC. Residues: CASSFSERETRYF.

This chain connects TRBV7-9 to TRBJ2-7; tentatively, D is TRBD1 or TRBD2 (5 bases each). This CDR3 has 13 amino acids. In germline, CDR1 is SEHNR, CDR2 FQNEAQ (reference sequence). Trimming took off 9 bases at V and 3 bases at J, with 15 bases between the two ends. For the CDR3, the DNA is TGTGCCAGTACTCTGGGGGAAGGCTACGAGCAGTACTTC. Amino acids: CASTLGEGYEQYF.

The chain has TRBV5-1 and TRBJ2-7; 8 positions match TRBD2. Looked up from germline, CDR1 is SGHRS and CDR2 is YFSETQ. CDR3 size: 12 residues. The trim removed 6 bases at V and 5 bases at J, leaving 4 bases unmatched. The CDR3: CASTDGGDEQYF. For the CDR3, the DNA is TGCGCCAGCACCGACGGGGGGGACGAGCAGTACTTC.

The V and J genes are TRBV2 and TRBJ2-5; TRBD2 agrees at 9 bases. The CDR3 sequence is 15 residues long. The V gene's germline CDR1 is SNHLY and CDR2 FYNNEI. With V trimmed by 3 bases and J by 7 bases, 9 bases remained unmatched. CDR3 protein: CASSESGTSIGTQYF. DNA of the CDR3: TGTGCCAGCAGTGAGTCCGGGACTAGCATCGGGACCCAGTACTTC.

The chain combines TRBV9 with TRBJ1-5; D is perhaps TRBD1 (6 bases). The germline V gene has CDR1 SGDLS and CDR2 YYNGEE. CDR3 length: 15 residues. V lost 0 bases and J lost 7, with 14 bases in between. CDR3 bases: TGTGCCAGCAGCGTAGATGGGGGCTTGGGACAGCCCCAGCATTTT. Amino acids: CASSVDGGLGQPQHF.

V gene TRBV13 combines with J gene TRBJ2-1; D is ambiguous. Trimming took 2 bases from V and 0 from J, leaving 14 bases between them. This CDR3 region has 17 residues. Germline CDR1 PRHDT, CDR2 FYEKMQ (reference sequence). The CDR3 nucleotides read TGTGCCAGCAGCTTATTAGGTCTGGCAGCCTCCTACAATGAGCAGTTCTTC. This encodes CASSLLGLAASYNEQFF.